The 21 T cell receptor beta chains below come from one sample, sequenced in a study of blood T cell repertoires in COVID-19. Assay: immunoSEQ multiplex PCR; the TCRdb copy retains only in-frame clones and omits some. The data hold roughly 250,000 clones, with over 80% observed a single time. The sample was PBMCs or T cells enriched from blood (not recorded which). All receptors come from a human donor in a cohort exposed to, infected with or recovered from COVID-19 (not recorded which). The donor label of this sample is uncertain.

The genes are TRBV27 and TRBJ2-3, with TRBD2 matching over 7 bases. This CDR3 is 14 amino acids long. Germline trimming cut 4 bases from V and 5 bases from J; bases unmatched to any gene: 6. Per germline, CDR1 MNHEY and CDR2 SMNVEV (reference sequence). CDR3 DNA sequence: TGTGCCAGCAGTTCGGGGGGATCCGTAGATACGCAGTATTTT. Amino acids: CASSSGGSVDTQYF.

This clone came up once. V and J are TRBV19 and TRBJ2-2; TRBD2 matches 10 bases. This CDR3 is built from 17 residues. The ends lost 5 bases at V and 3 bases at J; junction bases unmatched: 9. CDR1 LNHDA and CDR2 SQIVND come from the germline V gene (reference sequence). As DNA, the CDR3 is TGTGCCAGTAGTTTTCAAGCGGGGGGGCAGCACACCGGGGAGCTGTTTTTT. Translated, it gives CASSFQAGGQHTGELFF.

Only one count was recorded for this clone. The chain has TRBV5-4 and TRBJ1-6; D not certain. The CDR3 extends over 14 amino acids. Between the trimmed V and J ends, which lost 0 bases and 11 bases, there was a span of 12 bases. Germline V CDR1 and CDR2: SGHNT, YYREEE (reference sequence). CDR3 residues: CASSLDPGTTPLHF. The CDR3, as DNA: TGTGCCAGCAGCTTGGACCCGGGAACGACACCCCTCCACTTT.

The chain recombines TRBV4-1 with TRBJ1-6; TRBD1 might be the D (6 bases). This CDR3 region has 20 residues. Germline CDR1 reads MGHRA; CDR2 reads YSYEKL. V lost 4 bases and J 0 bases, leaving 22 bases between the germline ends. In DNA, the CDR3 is TGCGCCAGCAGCCTCACGACAGGCTTTGGAATCTCCTCCTATAATTCACCCCTCCACTTT. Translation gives CASSLTTGFGISSYNSPLHF.

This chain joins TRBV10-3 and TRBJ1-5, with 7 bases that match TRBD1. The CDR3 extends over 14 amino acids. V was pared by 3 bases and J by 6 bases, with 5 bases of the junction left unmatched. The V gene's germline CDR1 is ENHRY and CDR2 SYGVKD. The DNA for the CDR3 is TGTGCCATCAGTGAATTACAGGGGTCTCAGCCCCAGCATTTT. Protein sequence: CAISELQGSQPQHF.

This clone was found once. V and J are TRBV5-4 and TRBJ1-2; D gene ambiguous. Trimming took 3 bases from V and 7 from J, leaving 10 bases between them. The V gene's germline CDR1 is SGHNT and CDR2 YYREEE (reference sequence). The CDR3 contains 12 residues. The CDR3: CASSSGSGGYTF. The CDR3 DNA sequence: TGTGCCAGCAGCTCGGGTAGCGGTGGCTACACCTTC.

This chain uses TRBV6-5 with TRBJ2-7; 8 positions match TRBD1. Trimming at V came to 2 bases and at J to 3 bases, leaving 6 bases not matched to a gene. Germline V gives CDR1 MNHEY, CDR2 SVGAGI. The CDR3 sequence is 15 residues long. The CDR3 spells CASSYPGQGHYEQYF. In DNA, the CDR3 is TGTGCCAGCAGTTACCCCGGACAGGGTCACTACGAGCAGTACTTC.

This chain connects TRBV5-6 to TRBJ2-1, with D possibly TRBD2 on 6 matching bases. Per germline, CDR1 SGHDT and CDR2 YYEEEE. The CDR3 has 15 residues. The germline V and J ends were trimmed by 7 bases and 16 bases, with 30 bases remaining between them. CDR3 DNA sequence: TGTGCCAGCGGATTCGGGGGTTCAACTAGGGTGTTGTCTTTCTTC. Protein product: CASGFGGSTRVLSFF.

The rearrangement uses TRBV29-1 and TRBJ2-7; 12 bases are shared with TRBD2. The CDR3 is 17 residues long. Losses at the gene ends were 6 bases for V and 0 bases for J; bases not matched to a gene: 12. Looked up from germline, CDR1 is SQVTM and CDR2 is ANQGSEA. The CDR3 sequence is CSVELAGGLGSSYEQYF. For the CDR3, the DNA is TGCAGCGTGGAACTAGCGGGGGGATTAGGTAGCTCCTACGAGCAGTACTTC.

CDR3 sequence: CASSQLPQGVSVYEQYF. CDR3 DNA sequence: TGTGCCAGCAGCCAACTCCCACAGGGCGTATCGGTCTACGAGCAGTACTTC. The chain is built from TRBV4-2 and TRBJ2-7, with D possibly matching TRBD1 (6 bases). The V and J ends lost 2 bases and 3 bases respectively, with 20 bases between them. The CDR3 is made up of 17 amino acids. Germline assignment: CDR1 LGHNA and CDR2 YNFKEQ.

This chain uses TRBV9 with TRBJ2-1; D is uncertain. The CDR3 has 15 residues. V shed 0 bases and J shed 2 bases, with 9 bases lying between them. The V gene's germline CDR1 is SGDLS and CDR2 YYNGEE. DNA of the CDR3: TGTGCCAGCAGCGTAGCAAGTAGCCCCTACAATGAGCAGTTCTTC. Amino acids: CASSVASSPYNEQFF. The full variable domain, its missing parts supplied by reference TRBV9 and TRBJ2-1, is DSGVTQTPKHLITATGQRVTLRCSPRSGDLSVYWYQQSLDQGLQFLIQYYNGEERAKGNILERFSAQQFPDLHSELNLSSLELGDSALYFCASSVASSPYNEQFFGPGTRLTVL.

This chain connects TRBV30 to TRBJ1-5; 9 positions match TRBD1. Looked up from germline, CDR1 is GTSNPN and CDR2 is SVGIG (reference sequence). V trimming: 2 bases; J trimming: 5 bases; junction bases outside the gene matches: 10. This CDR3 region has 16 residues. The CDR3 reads CAWSKIGQGNHQPQHF. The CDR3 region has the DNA TGTGCCTGGAGTAAAATCGGACAGGGGAATCATCAGCCCCAGCATTTT.

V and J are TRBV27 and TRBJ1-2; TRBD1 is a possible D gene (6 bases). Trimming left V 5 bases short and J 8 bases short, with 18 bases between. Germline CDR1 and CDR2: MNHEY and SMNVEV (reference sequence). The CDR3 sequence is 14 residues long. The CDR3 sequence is CASSPLHRVRGYTF. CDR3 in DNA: TGTGCCAGCAGTCCGCTTCACAGGGTTAGAGGCTACACCTTC.

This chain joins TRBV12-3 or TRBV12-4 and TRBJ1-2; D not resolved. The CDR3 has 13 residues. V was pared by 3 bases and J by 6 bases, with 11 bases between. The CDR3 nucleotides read TGTGCCAGCAGTTTGATCTTGCGGCATGGCTACACCTTC. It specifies CASSLILRHGYTF.

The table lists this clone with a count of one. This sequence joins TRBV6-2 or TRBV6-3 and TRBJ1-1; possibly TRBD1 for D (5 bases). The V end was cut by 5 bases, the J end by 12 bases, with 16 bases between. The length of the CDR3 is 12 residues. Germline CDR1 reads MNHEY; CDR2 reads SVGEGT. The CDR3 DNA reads TGTGCCAGCAGTGAGACCTCAGGGAAACCTTTCTTT. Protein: CASSETSGKPFF.

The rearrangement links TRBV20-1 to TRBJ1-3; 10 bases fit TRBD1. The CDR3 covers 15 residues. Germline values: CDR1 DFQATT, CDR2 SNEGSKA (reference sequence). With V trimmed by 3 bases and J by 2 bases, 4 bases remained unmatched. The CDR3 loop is CSASDRGRAGNTIYF. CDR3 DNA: TGCAGTGCTAGTGACAGGGGGCGGGCTGGAAACACCATATATTTT.

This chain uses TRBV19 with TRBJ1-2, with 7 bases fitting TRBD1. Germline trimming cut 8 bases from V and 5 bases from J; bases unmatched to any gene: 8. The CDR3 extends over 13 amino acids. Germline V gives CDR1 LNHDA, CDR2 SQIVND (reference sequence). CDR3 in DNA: TGTGCCAGTCGCGAGACAGGGCTATATGGCTACACCTTC. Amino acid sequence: CASRETGLYGYTF.

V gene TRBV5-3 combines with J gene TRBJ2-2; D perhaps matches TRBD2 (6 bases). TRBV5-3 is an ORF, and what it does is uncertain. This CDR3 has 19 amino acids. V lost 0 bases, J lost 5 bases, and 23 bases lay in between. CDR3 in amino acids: CARSLAGPSTGGNTGELFF. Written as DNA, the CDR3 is TGTGCCAGAAGCTTGGCCGGACCTTCGACTGGGGGGAATACCGGGGAGCTGTTTTTT.

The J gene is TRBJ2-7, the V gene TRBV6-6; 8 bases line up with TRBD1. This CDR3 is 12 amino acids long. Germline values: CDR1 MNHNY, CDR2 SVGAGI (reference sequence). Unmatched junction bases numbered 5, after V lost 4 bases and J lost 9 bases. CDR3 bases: TGTGCCAGCAGTTCCCAGGGGGCGCGGCAGTACTTC. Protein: CASSSQGARQYF.

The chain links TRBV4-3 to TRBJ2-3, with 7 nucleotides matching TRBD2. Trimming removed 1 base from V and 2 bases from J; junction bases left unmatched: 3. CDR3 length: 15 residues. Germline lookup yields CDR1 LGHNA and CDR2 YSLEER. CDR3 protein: CASSQGGGYTDTQYF. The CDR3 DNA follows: TGCGCCAGCAGCCAAGGGGGGGGATACACAGATACGCAGTATTTT.

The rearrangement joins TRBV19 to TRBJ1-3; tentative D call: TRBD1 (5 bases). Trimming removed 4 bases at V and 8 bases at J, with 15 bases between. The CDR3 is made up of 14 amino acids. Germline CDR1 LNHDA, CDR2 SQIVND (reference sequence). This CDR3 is CASSTTARGDTIYF. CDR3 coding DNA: TGTGCCAGTAGTACGACAGCGCGGGGAGACACCATATATTTT.